These 22 T cell receptor beta chains originate from one sample sequenced in a study of identical twins. One entry per CDR3 protein results from TCRdb running MiXCR on the 5' RACE reads. The repertoire holds some 900,000 distinct CDR3 sequences, with 12% as singletons. The same data also went into a second study, on yellow fever vaccine responses in identical twins.

The sequencing sample was made of PBMCs. The receptors come from a woman under 30 in good health.

The chain uses TRBV18 and TRBJ2-2, with unresolved D. V gave up 0 bases and J gave up 3 bases, with 5 bases separating them. The CDR3 totals 14 residues. Per the germline V gene, CDR1 is KGHSH and CDR2 is LQKENI. The CDR3 loop is CASSPPAYTGELFF. DNA for the CDR3: TGTGCCAGCTCACCACCTGCCTACACCGGGGAGCTGTTTTTT.

This clonotype was counted only a few times. The chain has TRBV7-6 and TRBJ2-5, with 12 bases fitting TRBD1. Germline CDR1 is SGHVS and CDR2 is FNYEAQ. The V and J ends lost 3 bases and 4 bases, in that order; junction bases with no gene match: 12. This CDR3 has 18 residues. The CDR3 protein is CASSFNRDRGLISETQYF. The DNA of the CDR3 is TGTGCCAGCAGCTTTAACCGGGACAGGGGGCTGATATCAGAGACCCAGTACTTC. Combining the CDR3 with reference TRBV7-6 and TRBJ2-5 gives the whole variable domain GAGVSQSPRYKVTKRGQDVALRCDPISGHVSLYWYRQALGQGPEFLTYFNYEAQQDKSGLPNDRFSAERPEGSISTLTIQRTEQRDSAMYRCASSFNRDRGLISETQYFGPGTRLLVL.

The sample holds a few counts of this clonotype. This chain connects TRBV6-2 or TRBV6-3 to TRBJ2-5; no definite D call. Germline loops: CDR1 MNHEY, CDR2 SVGEGT. Trimming left V 4 bases short and J 5 bases short, with 8 bases between. The CDR3 runs 12 residues. DNA of the CDR3: TGTGCCAGCAGTTTAAACAAGGAGACCCAGTACTTC. This encodes CASSLNKETQYF.

The table lists this clonotype with many counts. The rearrangement uses TRBV5-1 and TRBJ2-5; no firm D call. Germline-derived CDR1 and CDR2 are SGHRS and YFSETQ. The V gene lost 2 bases and the J gene lost 2 bases, with 7 bases spanning the gap. The CDR3 consists of 13 residues. The CDR3 nucleotides read TGCGCCAGCAGCTTTTTGAGTCAAGAGACCCAGTACTTC. Its protein product is CASSFLSQETQYF.

The chain combines TRBV4-1 with TRBJ2-4; 7 bases agree with TRBD1. This CDR3 is 14 amino acids long. With V trimmed by 6 bases and J by 6 bases, 8 bases remained unmatched. The germline V gene has CDR1 MGHRA and CDR2 YSYEKL. The CDR3 DNA reads as TGCGCCAGCAGATCCGGGACAGCGATAAACATTCAGTACTTC. Translating it yields CASRSGTAINIQYF.

Ten or more counts support this clonotype. This chain links TRBV4-2 with TRBJ2-1, with TRBD2 matching over 10 bases. Trimming cost V 3 bases and J 5 bases; bases outside gene matches: 7. The CDR3 sequence is 16 residues long. CDR1 is LGHNA, CDR2 YNFKEQ, per germline. CDR3 loop: CASSHPGTSVNNEQFF. DNA for the CDR3: TGTGCCAGCAGCCACCCCGGGACTAGCGTTAACAATGAGCAGTTCTTC.

This rearrangement joins TRBV5-1 to TRBJ2-2; the match to TRBD2 covers 10 bases. The CDR3 has 17 residues. V lost 0 bases to trimming and J lost 1 base; unmatched junction nucleotides: 3. Germline CDR1 is SGHRS and CDR2 is YFSETQ. CDR3 sequence reads: CASSLGTSGRNTGELFF. CDR3 coding DNA: TGCGCCAGCAGCTTGGGGACTAGCGGAAGGAACACCGGGGAGCTGTTTTTT. Variable domain in full (rest from reference TRBV5-1 and TRBJ2-2): KAGVTQTPRYLIKTRGQQVTLSCSPISGHRSVSWYQQTPGQGLQFLFEYFSETQRNKGNFPGRFSGRQFSNSRSEMNVSTLELGDSALYLCASSLGTSGRNTGELFFGEGSRLTVL.

This clonotype turned up a few times. V gene TRBV5-5 combines with J gene TRBJ2-1; 9 bases fit TRBD1. The germline gives CDR1 SGHKS, CDR2 YYEKEE (reference sequence). The junction had 14 bases not matched to a gene; V was cut back by 5 bases and J by 8 bases. This CDR3 is built from 16 residues. CDR3 coding DNA: TGTGCCAGCAGTCCACACGGGACAGGGACAGGCGATGAGCAGTTCTTC. Amino acid sequence: CASSPHGTGTGDEQFF.

This clonotype was seen a few times. V and J are TRBV12-3 or TRBV12-4 and TRBJ1-1; D ambiguous. The CDR3 covers 14 residues. V lost 6 bases, J lost 4 bases, and 15 bases lay in between. CDR3 in amino acids: CASSPRGLGTEAFF. CDR3 nucleotide sequence: TGTGCCAGCAGCCCTAGAGGGTTGGGCACTGAAGCTTTCTTT.

This clonotype was detected only a few times. The chain couples TRBV6-5 to TRBJ2-7, with 9 positions matching TRBD2. Germline V lookup: CDR1 MNHEY, CDR2 SVGAGI. With V trimmed by 2 bases and J by 7 bases, 3 bases remained unmatched. The CDR3 is 13 amino acids. The CDR3 coding sequence is TGTGCCAGCAGTTACGGACTAGCGTCAGAGCAGTACGTC. Translating it yields CASSYGLASEQYV.

The chain joins TRBV2 to TRBJ1-5; a weak D match, TRBD1 (5 bases). This CDR3 has 13 amino acids. Germline V gene lookup returns CDR1 SNHLY and CDR2 FYNNEI. The V gene lost 6 bases and the J gene lost 5 bases, with 11 bases spanning the gap. CDR3 protein: CASREDTYQPQHF. In DNA form, the CDR3 reads TGTGCCAGCAGGGAGGACACATATCAGCCCCAGCATTTT. Full variable domain (outside the CDR3, taken from reference TRBV2 and TRBJ1-5): EPEVTQTPSHQVTQMGQEVILRCVPISNHLYFYWYRQILGQKVEFLVSFYNNEISEKSEIFDDQFSVERPDGSNFTLKIRSTKLEDSAMYFCASREDTYQPQHFGDGTRLSIL.

There are many counts of this clonotype. This chain links TRBV7-9 with TRBJ1-1; D may be TRBD1 (5 bases). V was trimmed by 3 bases and J by 6 bases, leaving 14 bases between them. CDR1 is SEHNR and CDR2 is FQNEAQ in the germline V gene (reference sequence). This CDR3 is built from 14 residues. CDR3 bases: TGTGCCAGCAGCTTTGTACAGGAGGGCGCTGAAGCTTTCTTT. Protein: CASSFVQEGAEAFF.

This clonotype was observed at least ten times. This rearrangement joins TRBV10-3 to TRBJ1-1; TRBD1 agrees at 7 bases. The germline V gene has CDR1 ENHRY and CDR2 SYGVKD. Trimming removed 3 bases from V and 4 bases from J; junction bases left unmatched: 11. This CDR3 spans 16 amino acids. CDR3 coding DNA: TGTGCCATCAGTGAAGGGGTTAGGGGACAGTTCACTGAAGCTTTCTTT. It is translated as CAISEGVRGQFTEAFF.

There are many counts of this clonotype. This chain uses TRBV10-3 with TRBJ1-1; 9 bases agree with TRBD1. Trimming removed 0 bases from V and 0 bases from J; junction bases left unmatched: 2. This CDR3 is 16 amino acids long. The germline V gene encodes CDR1 ENHRY and CDR2 SYGVKD. The CDR3 reads CAISESGTGLNTEAFF. DNA of the CDR3: TGTGCCATCAGTGAGTCCGGGACAGGGTTGAACACTGAAGCTTTCTTT.

This rearrangement joins TRBV12-3 or TRBV12-4 to TRBJ2-1; D gene ambiguous. Trimming shortened V by 2 bases and J by 5 bases, and 7 bases separated the two germline ends. The CDR3 totals 13 residues. The CDR3 DNA is TGTGCCAGCAGTTTATCAGTGAACAATGAGCAGTTCTTC. This sequence encodes CASSLSVNNEQFF.

The chain carries TRBV5-1 and TRBJ2-2, with 11 bases that match TRBD2. V lost 2 bases to trimming and J lost 7 bases; unmatched junction nucleotides: 7. Germline V gene sequence: CDR1 SGHRS, CDR2 YFSETQ. This CDR3 has 16 amino acids. The CDR3 DNA reads as TGCGCCAGCAGCTTTTCGTCTAGCGGGAGGTTCGGGGAGCTGTTTTTT. Translated, it gives CASSFSSSGRFGELFF.

V and J are TRBV20-1 and TRBJ2-1; D may be TRBD1 or TRBD2 (7 bases each). The CDR3 spans 15 residues. V gave up 6 bases and J gave up 1 base, with 16 bases separating them. Germline V gene lookup returns CDR1 DFQATT and CDR2 SNEGSKA (reference sequence). The CDR3 reads CSAPTGRGSYNEQFF. CDR3 coding DNA: TGCAGTGCGCCGACAGGGAGGGGTTCCTACAATGAGCAGTTCTTC.

This clonotype was seen only a few times. This rearrangement joins TRBV3-1 to TRBJ1-1; a possible D gene is TRBD1 (5 bases). CDR3 size: 15 residues. Germline-derived CDR1 and CDR2 are LGHDT and YNNKEL (reference sequence). V was pared by 4 bases and J by 2 bases, with 14 bases between. CDR3 nucleotides: TGTGCCAGCAGCCCCGGGACGGCCTCCAACACTGAAGCTTTCTTT. Translation: CASSPGTASNTEAFF.

This clonotype turned up a few times. V usage is TRBV28 and J usage is TRBJ2-7, with 7 bases identical to TRBD2. This CDR3 contains 14 residues. Germline V gives CDR1 MDHEN, CDR2 SYDVKM. Trimming at V came to 5 bases and at J to 5 bases, leaving 9 bases not matched to a gene. The CDR3 DNA is TGTGCCAGCAGTCAGTGGGGAGGGAACGACGAGCAGTACTTC. Its protein product is CASSQWGGNDEQYF.

In its sample, this clonotype was seen a few times. V usage is TRBV10-3 and J usage is TRBJ2-1; a weak D match, TRBD1 (5 bases). Deletions cut 10 bases from V and 5 bases from J, with 12 bases between. The CDR3 is 12 residues long. CDR1 and CDR2 from the germline V gene are ENHRY and SYGVKD. The CDR3 is CATDAGNNEQFF. The CDR3, as DNA: TGTGCCACCGACGCAGGGAACAATGAGCAGTTCTTC.

This clonotype showed up just a few times. The V call is TRBV28, the J call TRBJ1-2, with D perhaps matching TRBD1 (5 bases). This CDR3 contains 17 residues. CDR1 is MDHEN, CDR2 SYDVKM, per germline. V lost 4 bases and J 3 bases, leaving 21 bases between the germline ends. DNA for the CDR3: TGTGCCAGCAGTTATCCTATGCTGGGGGAGTCGGACTATGGCTACACCTTC. This codes for CASSYPMLGESDYGYTF.

The rearrangement uses TRBV20-1 and TRBJ2-6; D is unresolved. This CDR3 region has 14 residues. Trimming removed 2 bases from V and 0 bases from J, with 5 bases in between. Germline V CDR1 and CDR2: DFQATT, SNEGSKA (reference sequence). Written as DNA, the CDR3 is TGCAGTGCTAGACCCCACTCTGGGGCCAACGTCCTGACTTTC. This translates into CSARPHSGANVLTF.